The following is a T cell receptor beta chain sequence with its context. Its cognate antigen is unknown. Researchers ran the assay at a deep level. The table came from immunoSEQ multiplex PCR; TCRdb's copy has only in-frame clones and leaves some out. The sample consists of roughly 1,000,000 clones, about four fifths of them appearing once. This sample was taken from a study of shared clonotypes between healthy human individuals. Whole-study results and caveats: Rarefaction gave evidence that sorted-subset sequencing remained incomplete despite large depth.

The sequencing sample was made of memory CD4+ T cells from PBMCs. Regarding subset: CD45RA-negative fraction. The TCR was taken from a man younger than 35 in good health. Some clones in this sample may be carry-over from other donors' samples.

This CDR3 reads CASRPGQTQNQPQHF. CDR3 coding DNA: TGTGCCAGCAGACCCGGACAGACCCAGAATCAGCCCCAGCATTTT. The chain uses TRBV28 and TRBJ1-5; D perhaps matches TRBD1 (6 bases). The CDR3 covers 15 residues. Between the trimmed V and J ends, which lost 6 bases and 4 bases, there was a span of 16 bases. CDR1 is MDHEN and CDR2 is SYDVKM in the germline V gene. Looking up the rest from reference TRBV28 and TRBJ1-5 gives the full variable domain: DVKVTQSSRYLVKRTGEKVFLECVQDMDHENMFWYRQDPGLGLRLIYFSYDVKMKEKGDIPEGYSVSREKKERFSLILESASTNQTSMYLCASRPGQTQNQPQHFGDGTRLSIL.